This entry concerns a single T cell receptor (beta chain). Its ends do not fully match the called genes, so a read error is possible. Germline V CDR1 and CDR2: SGHAT, FQDESV (reference sequence). CDR3 length: 14 amino acids. Three rounds of nested PCR, following a modified ARM-PCR protocol, produced the TCRbeta library. TCRdb itself ran the multiplex PCR reads through MiXCR, one entry per CDR3 protein. The sample yields roughly 150,000 distinct CDR3 sequences, approximately 66% seen once. These data come from a study of tumor and adjacent non-tumor tissue in lung cancer. About the research overall: There were roughly 11 adenocarcinoma, a couple of squamous cell carcinoma and 1 small cell lung cancer cases. Patients were aged about 31 to 76, ten or so men and roughly 5 women, stage I to III.

No cell sorting was done before RNA was extracted from the tissue. Newly diagnosed lung cancer patients had thoracic surgery in China, August–late 2014, without prior chemotherapy. V gene TRBV11-1 combines with J gene TRBJ2-2; TRBD1 might be the D (6 bases). This TCR came from a man aged 60 to 75 with small cell lung cancer. Sequenced material: lung tumor tissue. Here the CDR3 reads CASTGTSNTRELFF. The CDR3 DNA reads as TGTGCCAGCACCGGGACATCGAACACCAGGGAGCTCTTTTTT.